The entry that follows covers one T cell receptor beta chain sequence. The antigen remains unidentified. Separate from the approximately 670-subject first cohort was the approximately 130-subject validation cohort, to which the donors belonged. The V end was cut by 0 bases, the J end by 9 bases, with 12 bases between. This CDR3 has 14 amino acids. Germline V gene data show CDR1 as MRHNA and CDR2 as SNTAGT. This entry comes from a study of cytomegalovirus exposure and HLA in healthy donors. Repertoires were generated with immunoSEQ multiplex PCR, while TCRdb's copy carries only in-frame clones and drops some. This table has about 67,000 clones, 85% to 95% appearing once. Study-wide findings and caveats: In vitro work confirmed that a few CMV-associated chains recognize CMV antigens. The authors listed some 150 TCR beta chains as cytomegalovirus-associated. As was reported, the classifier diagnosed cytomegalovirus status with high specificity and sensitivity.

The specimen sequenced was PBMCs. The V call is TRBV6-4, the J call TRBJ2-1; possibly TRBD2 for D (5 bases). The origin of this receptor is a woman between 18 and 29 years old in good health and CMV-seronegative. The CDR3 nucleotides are TGTGCCAGCAGTGACTCCCTAGAGCGGAGTGAGCAGTTCTTC. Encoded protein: CASSDSLERSEQFF.